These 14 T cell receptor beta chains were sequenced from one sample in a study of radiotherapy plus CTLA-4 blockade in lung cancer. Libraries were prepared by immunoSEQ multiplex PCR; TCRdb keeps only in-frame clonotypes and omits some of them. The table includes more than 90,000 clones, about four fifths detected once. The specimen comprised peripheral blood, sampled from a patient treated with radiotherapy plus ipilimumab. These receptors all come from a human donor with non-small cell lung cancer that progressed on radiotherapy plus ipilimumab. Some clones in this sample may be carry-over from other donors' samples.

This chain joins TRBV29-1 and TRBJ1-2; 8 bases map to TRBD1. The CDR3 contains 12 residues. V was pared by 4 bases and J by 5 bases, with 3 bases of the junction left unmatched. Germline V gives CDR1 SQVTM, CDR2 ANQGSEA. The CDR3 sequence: CSVGQGKYGYTF. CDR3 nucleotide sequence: TGCAGCGTTGGACAGGGGAAATATGGCTACACCTTC.

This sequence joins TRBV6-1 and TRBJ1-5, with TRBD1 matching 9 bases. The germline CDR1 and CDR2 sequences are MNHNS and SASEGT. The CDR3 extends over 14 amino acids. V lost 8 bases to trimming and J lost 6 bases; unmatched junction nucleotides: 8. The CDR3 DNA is TGTGCCAGCGGTACAGGGGGCTTTGGTCAGCCCCAGCATTTT. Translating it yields CASGTGGFGQPQHF.

The CDR3 loop reads CASSQEGGLARKSTDTQYF. The CDR3 region has the DNA TGCGCCAGCAGCCAAGAGGGGGGACTAGCGCGGAAAAGCACAGATACGCAGTATTTT. The V call is TRBV4-1, the J call TRBJ2-3; TRBD2 agrees at 10 bases. This CDR3 spans 19 amino acids. Germline assignment: CDR1 MGHRA and CDR2 YSYEKL. V was clipped by 0 bases and J by 0 bases; unmatched bases: 9.

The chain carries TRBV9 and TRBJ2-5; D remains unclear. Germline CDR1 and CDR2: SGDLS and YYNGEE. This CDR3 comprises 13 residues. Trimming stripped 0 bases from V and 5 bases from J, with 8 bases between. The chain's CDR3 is CASSVAIWETQYF. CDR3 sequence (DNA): TGTGCCAGCAGCGTAGCTATCTGGGAGACCCAGTACTTC.

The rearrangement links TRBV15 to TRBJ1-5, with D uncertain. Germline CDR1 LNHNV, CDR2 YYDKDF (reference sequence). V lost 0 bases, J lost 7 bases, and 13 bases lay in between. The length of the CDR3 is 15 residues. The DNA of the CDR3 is TGTGCCACCAGCAGAGATTCGGTCTCGACCCAGCCCCAGCATTTT. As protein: CATSRDSVSTQPQHF.

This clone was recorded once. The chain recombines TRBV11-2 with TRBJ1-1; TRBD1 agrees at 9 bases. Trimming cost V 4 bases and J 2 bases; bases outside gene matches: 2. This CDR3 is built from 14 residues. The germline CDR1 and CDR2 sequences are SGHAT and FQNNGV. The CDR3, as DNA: TGTGCCAGCAGCTGGGACAGGGAAAACACTGAAGCTTTCTTT. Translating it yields CASSWDRENTEAFF.

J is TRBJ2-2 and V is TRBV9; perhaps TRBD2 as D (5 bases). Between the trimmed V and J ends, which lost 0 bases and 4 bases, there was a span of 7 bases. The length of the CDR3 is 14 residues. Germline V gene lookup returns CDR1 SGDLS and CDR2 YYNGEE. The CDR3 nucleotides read TGTGCCAGCAGCGTAGTAGGGAGCACCGGGGAGCTGTTTTTT. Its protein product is CASSVVGSTGELFF.

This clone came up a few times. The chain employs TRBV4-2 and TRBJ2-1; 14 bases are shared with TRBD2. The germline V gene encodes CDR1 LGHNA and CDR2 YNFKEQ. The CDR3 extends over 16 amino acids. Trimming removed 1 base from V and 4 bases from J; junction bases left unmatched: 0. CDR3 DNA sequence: TGTGCCAGCAGCCAAGGACTAGCGGGGGGGTACAATGAGCAGTTCTTC. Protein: CASSQGLAGGYNEQFF.

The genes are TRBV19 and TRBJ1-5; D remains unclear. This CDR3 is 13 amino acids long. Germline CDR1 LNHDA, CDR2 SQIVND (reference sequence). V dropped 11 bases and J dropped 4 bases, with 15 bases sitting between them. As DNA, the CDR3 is TGTGCCTGCCATGGGCAGCTAAATCAGCCCCAGCATTTT. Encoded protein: CACHGQLNQPQHF.

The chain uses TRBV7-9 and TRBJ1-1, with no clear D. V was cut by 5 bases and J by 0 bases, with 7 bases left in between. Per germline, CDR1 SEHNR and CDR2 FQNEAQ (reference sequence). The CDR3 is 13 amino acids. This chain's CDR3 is CASSPTVNTEAFF. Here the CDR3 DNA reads TGTGCCAGCAGCCCCACAGTGAACACTGAAGCTTTCTTT.

The DNA for the CDR3 is TGTGCCAGCAGCTTAGACTTCTCTGGGGCCAACGTCCTGACTTTC. Its protein product is CASSLDFSGANVLTF. The chain recombines TRBV7-2 with TRBJ2-6, with D hard to call. The ends were cut back, 1 base at V and 0 bases at J, with 4 bases in the middle. CDR3 size: 15 residues. CDR1 SGHTA and CDR2 FQGNSA come from the germline V gene.

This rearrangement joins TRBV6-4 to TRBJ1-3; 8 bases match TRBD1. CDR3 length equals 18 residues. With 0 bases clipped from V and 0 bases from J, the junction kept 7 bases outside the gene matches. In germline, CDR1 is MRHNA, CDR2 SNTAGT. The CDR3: CASSDSHITGGSGNTIYF. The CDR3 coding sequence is TGTGCCAGCAGTGACTCGCATATAACAGGGGGCTCTGGAAACACCATATATTTT.

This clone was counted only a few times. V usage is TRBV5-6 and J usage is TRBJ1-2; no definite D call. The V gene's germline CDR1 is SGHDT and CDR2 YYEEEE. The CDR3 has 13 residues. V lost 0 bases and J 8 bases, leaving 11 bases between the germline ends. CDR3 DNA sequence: TGTGCCAGCAGCTTGGAGGCAGGTCGGGGCTACACCTTC. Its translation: CASSLEAGRGYTF.

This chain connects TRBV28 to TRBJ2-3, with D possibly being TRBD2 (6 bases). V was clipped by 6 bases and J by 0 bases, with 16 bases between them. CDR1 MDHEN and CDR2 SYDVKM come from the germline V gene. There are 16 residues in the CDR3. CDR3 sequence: CASRRYPGTSTDTQYF. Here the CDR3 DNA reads TGTGCCAGCAGGCGGTACCCGGGGACTAGCACAGATACGCAGTATTTT.